Below, 3 T cell receptor beta chains from the same sample are listed, as sequenced in a study of blood T cell repertoires in COVID-19 (dated by TCRdb to 2020 to 2021). Receptor amplification or capture employed the immunoSEQ multiplex PCR assay. TCRdb limited this immuneACCESS table to in-frame rearrangements with V and J called. A share of clones is missing; checked studies link under half to unresolved V genes, and the rest is unexplained. In all, the sample holds nearly 50,000 clones, and approximately 85% of those were seen once. The ten largest clones capture approximately 2% of the sample. Sequencing was performed on peripheral blood. Source of these receptors: an older woman with acute or convalescent COVID-19.

The chain couples TRBV5-4 to TRBJ1-6; no clear D. The CDR3 runs to 16 residues. Trimming cost V 0 bases and J 7 bases, with 14 bases left between them. Germline CDR1 reads SGHNT; CDR2 reads YYREEE (reference sequence). The CDR3 spells CASSLAPRRSNSPLHF. CDR3 coding DNA: TGTGCCAGCAGCTTGGCGCCGCGAAGATCGAATTCACCCCTCCACTTT.

V usage is TRBV28 and J usage is TRBJ2-1; TRBD1 matches 11 bases. The V gene end was trimmed by 6 bases and the J gene end by 3 bases; junction bases not matched to a gene: 4. This CDR3 region has 15 residues. The germline V gene has CDR1 MDHEN and CDR2 SYDVKM. DNA of the CDR3: TGTGCCAGCAGGGGACAGGGGGGGGGCTACAATGAGCAGTTCTTC. Translating gives CASRGQGGGYNEQFF.

The chain links TRBV18 to TRBJ1-5, with 8 bases that match TRBD1. This CDR3 is built from 14 residues. Germline CDR1 and CDR2: KGHSH and LQKENI. The V segment lost 5 bases and the J segment 3 bases; nucleotides outside the gene matches: 3. CDR3 residues: CASSSTGDNQPQHF. For the CDR3, the DNA is TGTGCCAGCTCATCGACAGGGGACAATCAGCCCCAGCATTTT.